This T cell receptor (beta chain) emerged from a study of CD4 T cells in relation to SARS-CoV-2 and coronaviruses (dated by TCRdb to about 2021). About the study as a whole: In the ViraFEST assay, PBMCs were cultured with antigen for 9 to 10 days, after which TCR beta CDR3s were sequenced to identify antigen-specific clonal expansions. An HIV-1 Nef peptide pool or a no-peptide culture served as the negative reference condition. Shared crossreactive spike epitopes were mapped to their HLA restriction using patient-derived lymphoblastoid cell lines. At the level of individual TCR clonotypes, the study measured memory CD4+ T cell crossreactivity between SARS-CoV-2 spike protein and common cold coronavirus spike proteins. The Adaptive Biotechnologies TCR-sequencing kit was used for samples from three pre-COVID donors and for the naive versus memory experiments, whereas the other data were Illumina-based. A different TCR-beta assay, based on Illumina, was used to sequence expansion assays from other donors in the study. Results the study describes overall, beyond this receptor: Crossreactivity analysis centred on spike protein, so crossreactivity against other viral proteins was not assessed. The study was constrained by small numbers of patients and of tested TCRs. Because no donor provided both pre-pandemic and post-infection samples, tracing the source of pre-existing responses was limited. Memory CD4+ clonotypes crossrecognizing SARS-CoV-2 and at least one common cold coronavirus spike were found in roughly 59% of donors. Compared with monoreactive clones, crossreactive clones had significantly weaker SARS-CoV-2-driven expansion, a result consistent with antigenic imprinting.

CDR1 and CDR2 are read off the germline V gene as SNHLY and FYNNEI. Relative to germline, V is missing 6 bases and J is missing 2 bases, with 4 bases of the junction outside any gene match. The CDR3 starts with the cysteine, ends with the phenylalanine, and has 15 residues. Just the 45-base CDR3 DNA is kept, in frame starting at base 1. CD4+ T cells from unexposed donors were collected before the COVID-19 pandemic (2011-2018). The EasySep CD4+ T cell isolation kit was used to isolate CD4+ T cells once the cultures had run for nine to eleven days. As cell numbers permitted, CD4+ T cells from unexposed donors were tested for reactivity to SARS-CoV-2 S and N and to four common cold coronavirus spike pools. Each well held 2 million or so PBMCs cultured in IMDM containing approximately 4.7% human AB serum and 7.5 to 10 IU/ml IL-2. Half of the culture medium was replaced with fresh IL-2-containing medium on days 3 and 7. In general, triplicate replicate wells were used for every peptide culture condition. The leukapheresis product used for the unexposed donors was purchased from a commercial source. Ficoll-Paque PLUS gradient centrifugation was used to isolate PBMCs from either whole blood or leukapheresis product. PBMCs were either cryopreserved at -140°C or used fresh in the expansion assay. The QIAamp Micro DNA Kit was used to extract genomic DNA from the CD4+ T cells.

The method was the immunoSEQ multiplex PCR assay. Per the source publication's procedure: During preprocessing, nonproductive sequences were discarded, as were any CDR3s that did not begin with C, did not end with F or W, or were shorter than 7 amino acids. Antigen-specific clonotypes were called with the MANAFEST web app, based on expansion relative to reference and other culture wells. A clone was considered positive if significant expansion relative to the reference culture was observed in 2 of 3 replicate wells at an FDR below 0.05. For a clone to be considered positive, significant expansion relative to all other tandem wells and an odds ratio above 5 were also required. Pairwise Levenshtein distance, computed with the stringdist R package after three terminal residues were trimmed from each end, was used as the measure of CDR3 homology. Sourced from immuneACCESS, this table was stored by TCRdb with only in-frame sequences that have V and J called. A share of the clones is absent; for the studies checked, an unresolved V gene accounts for under half, and the remainder has no known explanation. Clone size and V and J calls were adopted from that table, with D and trimming inferred from the DNA. The sample table lists roughly 19,000 clones, roughly 80% of them with a count of one. About 17% of the sample is taken by the ten largest.

About this clone: Its antigen remains undetermined. Base qualities are not recorded, but no much larger clone differs from it by a single base.

Sequenced: CD4+ T cells from PBMCs, cultured in vitro. The chain couples TRBV2 to TRBJ2-1; TRBD2 fits 10 bases in the junction. The receptor's source is a human donor in good health. The CDR3 protein: CASREREGTYNEQFF. The base sequence is TGTGCCAGCAGGGAGCGGGAGGGCACCTACAATGAGCAGTTCTTC.